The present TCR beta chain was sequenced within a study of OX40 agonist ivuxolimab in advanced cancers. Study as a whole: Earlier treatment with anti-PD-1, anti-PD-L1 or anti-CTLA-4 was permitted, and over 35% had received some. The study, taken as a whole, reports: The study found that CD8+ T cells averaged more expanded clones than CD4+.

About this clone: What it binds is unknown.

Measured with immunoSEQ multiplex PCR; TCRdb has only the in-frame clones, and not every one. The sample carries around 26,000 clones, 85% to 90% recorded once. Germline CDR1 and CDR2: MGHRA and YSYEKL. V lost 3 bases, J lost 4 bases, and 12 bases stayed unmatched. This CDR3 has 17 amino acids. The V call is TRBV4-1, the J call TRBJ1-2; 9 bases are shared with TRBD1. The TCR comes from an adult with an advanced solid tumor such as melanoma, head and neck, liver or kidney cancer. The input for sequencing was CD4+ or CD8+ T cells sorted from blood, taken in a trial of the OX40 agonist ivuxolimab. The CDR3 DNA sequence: TGCGCCAGCAGCCAGTCAACACAGGGGGCCGTGGTCTATGGCTACACCTTC. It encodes CASSQSTQGAVVYGYTF.